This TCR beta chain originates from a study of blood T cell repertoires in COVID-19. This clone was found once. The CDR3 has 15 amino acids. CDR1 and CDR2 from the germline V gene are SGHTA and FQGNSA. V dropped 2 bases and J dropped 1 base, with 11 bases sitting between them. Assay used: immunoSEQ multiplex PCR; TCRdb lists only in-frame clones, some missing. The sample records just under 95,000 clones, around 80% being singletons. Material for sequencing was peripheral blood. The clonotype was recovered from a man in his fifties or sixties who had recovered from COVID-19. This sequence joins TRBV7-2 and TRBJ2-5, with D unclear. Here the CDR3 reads CASSLSRSPQETQYF. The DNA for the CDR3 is TGTGCCAGCAGCTTAAGCAGGTCCCCCCAAGAGACCCAGTACTTC.